These T cell receptor beta chains were read from a single sample in a study of T cell repertoires in cytomegalovirus infection. MiXCR was run by TCRdb on the reads, yielding one entry per CDR3 protein. The table includes around 530,000 distinct CDR3 sequences, more than 20% detected once. Specimen: PBMCs. The source is a human donor in good health (CMV status not recorded). Some clones in this sample may be carry-over from other donors' samples. Both conserved end residues are part of each CDR3. A D gene is named only where the DNA matches it firmly. Only part of the rows carry a size: once, few, many, or a class if the clone is expanded.

d_call j_call v_call clone_size cdr3_nt cdr3_aa
NA TRBJ2-5 TRBV7-9 many TGTGCCAGCAGCCCCGCGGTGGGGGAGACCCAGTACTTC CASSPAVGETQYF
NA TRBJ1-5 TRBV20-1 NA TGCAGTGCTAGGGGTGACAGGAGCCATCAGCCCCAGCATTTT CSARGDRSHQPQHF
NA TRBJ2-6 TRBV11-1 few TGTGCCAGCAGCAACACCCGGACTGGGGCCAACGTCCTGACTTTC CASSNTRTGANVLTF
TRBD2 TRBJ2-7 TRBV7-9 NA TGTGCCAGCAGTCAGGGTTCGGGAGGTGTAGGCTCCTACGAGCAGTACTTC CASSQGSGGVGSYEQYF
TRBD2 TRBJ2-1 TRBV7-6 many TGTGCCAGCAGCTTAGGACTAGCGGGGGGTAACTCCTACAATGAGCAGTTCTTC CASSLGLAGGNSYNEQFF
NA TRBJ2-1 TRBV29-1 NA TGCAGCGTTGTGCGGGGGGACAGGGTAACGTTCTTC CSVVRGDRVTFF
NA TRBJ1-6 TRBV25-1 NA TGTGCCAGCAGTGGGAAGGGGAAGTCACCCCTCCACTTT CASSGKGKSPLHF
NA TRBJ1-6 TRBV30 NA TGTGCCTGGAGTAGACCTCGCGGAAGTGGGTATAATTCACCCCTCCACTTT CAWSRPRGSGYNSPLHF
NA TRBJ1-2 TRBV20-1 NA TGCAGTGCAGAGAACCGAGGACGCCTAAAAGATGGCTACACCTTC CSAENRGRLKDGYTF
TRBD2 TRBJ2-5 TRBV4-3 NA TGCGCCAGCAGCCAGAGCCGACTAGCGGTCCAAGAGACCCAGTACTTC CASSQSRLAVQETQYF
NA TRBJ1-3 TRBV19 NA TGTGCCAGTAATGGCAGGGAAATTTATGGAAACACCATATATTTT CASNGREIYGNTIYF
NA TRBJ1-1 TRBV30 NA TGTGCCTGGAGTCCCCTTTTGGAAGCTTTCTTT CAWSPLLEAFF
TRBD1 TRBJ1-6 TRBV2 many TGTGCCAGCAGTGCCGGGACAGGGTTGTCACCCCTCCACTTT CASSAGTGLSPLHF
NA TRBJ1-2 TRBV3-1 NA TGTGCCAGCAGCCAGGACATCTCCCGCGGCTACACCTTC CASSQDISRGYTF
TRBD1 TRBJ1-1 TRBV19 NA TGTGCCAGTAGCACCTCAGGGGGCTGGACTGAAGCTTTCTTT CASSTSGGWTEAFF
TRBD2 TRBJ2-2 TRBV7-8 many TGTGCCAGCAGCTTAGTTACTAGCGGGCCGACCGGGGAGCTGTTTTTT CASSLVTSGPTGELFF
NA TRBJ1-1 TRBV7-9 many TGTGCCAGCAGTCTTGGTTCGGGGACTGAAGCTTTCTTT CASSLGSGTEAFF
NA TRBJ2-1 TRBV10-3 many TGTGCCGCGGCTCAAGGGAACTCCTACAATGAGCAGTTCTTC CAAAQGNSYNEQFF
TRBD2 TRBJ2-7 TRBV7-8 few TGTGCCAGCAGCTCGCCCCGAGAGCGGGAGACCGAGCAGTACTTC CASSSPRERETEQYF
TRBD1 TRBJ2-3 TRBV10-3 few TGTGCCATCAGAGACAGGGAGCTGCTCACAGATACGCAGTATTTT CAIRDRELLTDTQYF
NA TRBJ2-1 TRBV12-3/TRBV12-4 NA TGTGCCAGCAGTACGGGACAAATCAATGAGCAGTTCTTC CASSTGQINEQFF
TRBD1 TRBJ2-3 TRBV7-8 many TGTGCCAGCAGCCCCACAGGGGAGGATACGCAGTATTTT CASSPTGEDTQYF
NA TRBJ2-1 TRBV20-1 few TGCAGTGCCAGCTACCACCGGAGTGAGCAGTTCTTC CSASYHRSEQFF
NA TRBJ2-5 TRBV7-3 few TGTGCCAGCAGCCAACCACCCGTAGGGACCCAGTACTTC CASSQPPVGTQYF
TRBD2 TRBJ2-1 TRBV6-1 few TGTGCCAGCAGGGGACTAGCGGGAGAGTCTGAGCAGTTCTTC CASRGLAGESEQFF
NA TRBJ2-3 TRBV28 NA TGTGCCAGCAGTTTGTCCGGGACGACGTACAGCCCAACTAGCACAGATACGCAGTATTTT CASSLSGTTYSPTSTDTQYF
TRBD1 TRBJ1-2 TRBV6-2/TRBV6-3 few TGTGCCAGCAGCCCAACCGACAGGGCCACTCTCTATGGCTACACCTTC CASSPTDRATLYGYTF
NA TRBJ2-5 TRBV20-1 NA TGCAGTGCTAGAAAACAAGAGACCCAGTACTTC CSARKQETQYF
NA TRBJ2-3 TRBV27 NA TGTGCCAGCAGCTCTCAGACTAGTCTGGCGCAGTATTTT CASSSQTSLAQYF
NA TRBJ2-7 TRBV20-1 NA TGCAGTGCAGCCGGGACACACTACGAGCAGTACTTC CSAAGTHYEQYF
NA TRBJ2-6 TRBV29-1 NA TGCAGCGTTGTTCAGTTCTCTGGGGCCAACGTCCTGACTTTC CSVVQFSGANVLTF
TRBD1 TRBJ1-1 TRBV19 few TGTGCCAGTAGTGGCCGGGACAGGGGGCCTTTCTTT CASSGRDRGPFF
TRBD1 TRBJ2-5 TRBV5-1 few TGCGCCAGCAGCGCCCGGGACAGGGCTGGGGAGACCCAGTACTTC CASSARDRAGETQYF
NA TRBJ2-2 TRBV11-3 few TGTGCCAGCAGCTCCGTGAACACCGGGGAGCTGTTTTTT CASSSVNTGELFF
TRBD1 TRBJ1-2 TRBV7-3 few TGTGCCAGCAGCTTTTCAGGGGGCGTCTCCTATGGCTACACCTTC CASSFSGGVSYGYTF
NA TRBJ2-1 TRBV5-6 NA TGTGCCAGCAGCTTGAATCCAGGGGGGGTCAATGAGCAGTTCTTC CASSLNPGGVNEQFF
TRBD2 TRBJ2-6 TRBV7-3 many TGTGCCAGCAGCTCGAGCGGGAGCTCTGGGGCCAACGTCCTGACTTTC CASSSSGSSGANVLTF
NA TRBJ2-1 TRBV18 few TGTGCCAGCTCACTCCTTTCGGGCACGGACCCGGGTGAGCAGTTCTTC CASSLLSGTDPGEQFF
NA TRBJ1-3 TRBV10-3 few TGTGCCATCAGTGGGGGATCTGGAAACACCATATATTTT CAISGGSGNTIYF
TRBD1 TRBJ2-3 TRBV6-5 NA TGTGCCAGCCGGACAGGGGGCTCAGATACGCAGTATTTT CASRTGGSDTQYF
NA TRBJ1-1 TRBV12-3/TRBV12-4 NA TGTGCCAGCAGTTATGGAGGGGGGAACACTGAAGCTTTCTTT CASSYGGGNTEAFF
NA TRBJ1-3 TRBV5-6 NA TGTGCCAGCAGCTTGAGGGGGGTTGCCTCTGGAAACACCATATATTTT CASSLRGVASGNTIYF
TRBD2 TRBJ2-1 TRBV7-2 many TGTGCCAGCAGCTTAGATAGCGGGGGGGCCTCCTACAATGAGCAGTTCTTC CASSLDSGGASYNEQFF
TRBD1 TRBJ2-3 TRBV18 many TGTGCCAGCAGCCCGGGACAGGTCACAGATACGCAGTATTTT CASSPGQVTDTQYF
NA TRBJ2-1 TRBV7-2 NA TGTGCCAGCAGCTTAGCTCTTGAGCAGTTCTTC CASSLALEQFF
TRBD2 TRBJ2-1 TRBV5-6 few TGTGCCAGCAGCTTGGGGACTAGCGGGAATATCAATGAGCAGTTCTTC CASSLGTSGNINEQFF
NA TRBJ2-3 TRBV12-3/TRBV12-4 NA TGTGCCAGCAGTTTCGACTCCACTTCGGTTGCAGATACGCAGTATTTT CASSFDSTSVADTQYF
NA TRBJ1-1 TRBV19 few TGTGCCAGTAGTATTTCGGGTTTAGGTACTGAAGCTTTCTTT CASSISGLGTEAFF
NA TRBJ1-4 TRBV14 NA TGTGCCAGCAGCCAAGAGGCCCACGGGTCCCTAAACGAAAAACTGTTTTTT CASSQEAHGSLNEKLFF
NA TRBJ1-1 TRBV3-1 NA TGTGCCAGCAGCCAAGATGGTGTAACTGAAGCTTTCTTT CASSQDGVTEAFF
TRBD2 TRBJ2-3 TRBV29-1 NA TGCAGCGTTGAAGTCGGGGGGGTCACAGATACGCAGTATTTT CSVEVGGVTDTQYF
NA TRBJ2-2 TRBV30 few TGTGCCTGGAAGGGGGTAGCGGGGAACACCGGGGAGCTGTTTTTT CAWKGVAGNTGELFF
TRBD1 TRBJ1-4 TRBV10-3 many TGTGCCATCAGTGAGGACAGGGCTGGGGAAAAACTGTTTTTT CAISEDRAGEKLFF
NA TRBJ1-5 TRBV7-2 few TGTGCCAGCAGCCCCCAAATCCTGTCGGATCAGCCCCAGCATTTT CASSPQILSDQPQHF
TRBD2 TRBJ2-7 TRBV4-3 NA TGCGCCAGCAGCCGCGGGCTAGCGGGAGCCGAGCAGTACTTC CASSRGLAGAEQYF
NA TRBJ2-3 TRBV6-2/TRBV6-3 NA TGTGCCAGCAGTTACCACCGGGACGGCACAGATACGCAGTATTTT CASSYHRDGTDTQYF
NA TRBJ2-3 TRBV27 few TGTGCCAGCAGTTTACGTTGGGAGGATACGCAGTATTTT CASSLRWEDTQYF
NA TRBJ1-2 TRBV29-1 NA TGCAGCGTTGATTCTCCGGGCGGGCTCTATGGCTACACCTTC CSVDSPGGLYGYTF
NA TRBJ2-5 TRBV6-1 few TGTGCCAGCAGTGATAGGTGGGGGGGCATTGGTACCCAGTACTTC CASSDRWGGIGTQYF
NA TRBJ1-2 TRBV9 NA TGTGCCAGCAGCGCCCTATGGGGGTTCGATGGCTACACCTTC CASSALWGFDGYTF